This T cell receptor (beta chain) originates from a study of T cell responses to AZD1222 COVID-19 vaccine. To note about this clone: What it binds is unknown.

The protocol was immunoSEQ multiplex PCR, while the TCRdb copy is restricted to in-frame clones and leaves out a portion. The sample carries 140,000 to 150,000 clones, 85% to 95% recorded once. CDR3 size: 13 residues. The ends were cut back, 4 bases at V and 0 bases at J, with 6 bases in the middle. CDR1 SGHAT and CDR2 FQNNGV come from the germline V gene. Broader study findings: All repertoire sampling was performed exclusively after the peak T cell response. Donors skewed white British and female; clonal diversity was possibly underestimated. Dominant CD4 TCR responses targeted spike regions 160-218 and 743-854.

This TCR came from an adult in good health. Here the sequenced sample was peripheral blood, taken on day 0 of AZD1222 vaccination. The chain has TRBV11-2 and TRBJ1-2, with D uncertain. The CDR3 DNA follows: TGTGCCAGCAGCTCTGGGGCTAACTATGGCTACACCTTC. Protein sequence: CASSSGANYGYTF.